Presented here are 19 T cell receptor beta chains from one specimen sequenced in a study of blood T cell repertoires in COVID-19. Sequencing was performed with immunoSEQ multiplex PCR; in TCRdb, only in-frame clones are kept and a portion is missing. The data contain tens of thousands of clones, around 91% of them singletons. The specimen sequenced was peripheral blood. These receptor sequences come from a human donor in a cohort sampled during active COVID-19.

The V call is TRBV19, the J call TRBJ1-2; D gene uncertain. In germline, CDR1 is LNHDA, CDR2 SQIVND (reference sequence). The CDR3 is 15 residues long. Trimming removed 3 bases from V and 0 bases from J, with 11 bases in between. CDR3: CASSIGRGTNYGYTF. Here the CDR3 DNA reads TGTGCCAGTAGTATTGGGAGAGGTACTAACTATGGCTACACCTTC.

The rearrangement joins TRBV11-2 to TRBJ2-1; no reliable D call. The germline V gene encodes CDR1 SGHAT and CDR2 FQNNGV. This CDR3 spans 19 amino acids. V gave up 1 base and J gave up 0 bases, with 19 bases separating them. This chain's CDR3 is CASSLVPGQGSSSYNEQFF. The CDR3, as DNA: TGTGCCAGCAGCTTAGTTCCTGGGCAAGGCTCCAGCTCCTACAATGAGCAGTTCTTC.

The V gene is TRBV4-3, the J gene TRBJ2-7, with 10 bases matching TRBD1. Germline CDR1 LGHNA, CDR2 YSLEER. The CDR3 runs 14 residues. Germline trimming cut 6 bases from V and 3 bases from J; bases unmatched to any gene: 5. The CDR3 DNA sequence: TGCGCCAGCAGTAAGGACAGGGGGAACTACGAGCAGTACTTC. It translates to CASSKDRGNYEQYF.

The CDR3 bases are TGTGCCAGCAGTTTAAGAGGGGGGGTCCTCAATGAGCAGTTCTTC. It is translated as CASSLRGGVLNEQFF. The rearrangement links TRBV28 to TRBJ2-1, with D possibly being TRBD2 (7 bases). The CDR3 is 15 residues long. Germline CDR1 is MDHEN and CDR2 is SYDVKM. The germline V and J ends were trimmed by 2 bases and 6 bases, with 14 bases remaining between them.

The CDR3 DNA is TGTGCCAGCAGCCGACAGGGTGGGCGAGAAAAACTGTTTTTT. Translation gives CASSRQGGREKLFF. The gene calls are TRBV28 and TRBJ1-4; 7 nucleotides line up with TRBD1. The CDR3 has 14 amino acids. CDR1 is MDHEN and CDR2 is SYDVKM in the germline V gene. The V gene end was trimmed by 6 bases and the J gene end by 8 bases; junction bases not matched to a gene: 9.

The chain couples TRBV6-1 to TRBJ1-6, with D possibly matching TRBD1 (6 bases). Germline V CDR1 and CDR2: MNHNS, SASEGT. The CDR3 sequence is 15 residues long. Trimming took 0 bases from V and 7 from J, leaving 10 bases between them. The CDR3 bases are TGTGCCAGCAGTGAAGCGCAGGGGCCAAATTCACCCCTCCACTTT. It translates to CASSEAQGPNSPLHF.

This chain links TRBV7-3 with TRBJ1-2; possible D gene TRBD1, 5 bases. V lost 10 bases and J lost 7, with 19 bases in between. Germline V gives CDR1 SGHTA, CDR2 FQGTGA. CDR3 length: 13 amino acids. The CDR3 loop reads CATPTPGLRGYTF. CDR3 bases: TGTGCCACCCCGACCCCAGGGTTGCGTGGCTACACCTTC.

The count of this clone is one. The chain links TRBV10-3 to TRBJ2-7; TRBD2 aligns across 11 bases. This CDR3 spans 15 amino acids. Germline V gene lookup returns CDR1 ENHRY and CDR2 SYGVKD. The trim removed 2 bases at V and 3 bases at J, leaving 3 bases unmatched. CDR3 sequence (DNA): TGTGCCATCAGTGAGAGTAGCGGGGGGGACTACGAGCAGTACTTC. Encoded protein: CAISESSGGDYEQYF.

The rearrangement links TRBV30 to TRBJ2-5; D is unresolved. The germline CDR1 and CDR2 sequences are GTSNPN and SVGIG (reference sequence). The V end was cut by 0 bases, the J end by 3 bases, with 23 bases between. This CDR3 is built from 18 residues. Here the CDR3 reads CAWSVPRNPYPTKETQYF. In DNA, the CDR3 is TGTGCCTGGAGTGTACCCAGGAACCCGTATCCGACAAAAGAGACCCAGTACTTC.

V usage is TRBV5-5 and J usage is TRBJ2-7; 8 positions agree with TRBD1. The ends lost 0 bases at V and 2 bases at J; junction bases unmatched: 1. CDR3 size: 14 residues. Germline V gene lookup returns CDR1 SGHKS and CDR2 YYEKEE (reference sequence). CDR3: CASSLVTGAYEQYF. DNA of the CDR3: TGTGCCAGCAGCTTGGTGACAGGGGCCTACGAGCAGTACTTC.

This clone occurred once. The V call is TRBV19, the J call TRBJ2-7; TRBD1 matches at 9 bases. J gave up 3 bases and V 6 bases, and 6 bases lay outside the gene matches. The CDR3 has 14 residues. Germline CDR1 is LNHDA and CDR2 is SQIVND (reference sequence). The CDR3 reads CASRDRGTGYEQYF. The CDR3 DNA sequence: TGTGCCAGTAGGGACAGGGGAACCGGCTACGAGCAGTACTTC.

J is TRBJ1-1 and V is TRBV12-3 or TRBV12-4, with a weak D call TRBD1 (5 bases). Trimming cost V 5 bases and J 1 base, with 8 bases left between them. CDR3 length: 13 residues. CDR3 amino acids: CASSLTENTEAFF. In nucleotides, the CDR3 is TGTGCCAGCAGTCTGACAGAGAACACTGAAGCTTTCTTT.

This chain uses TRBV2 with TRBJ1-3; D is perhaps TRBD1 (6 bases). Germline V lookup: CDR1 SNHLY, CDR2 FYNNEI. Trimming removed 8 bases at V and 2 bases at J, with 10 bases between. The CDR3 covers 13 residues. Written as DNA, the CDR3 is TGTGCCAGCGATAACAGGGCTGGAAACACCATATATTTT. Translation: CASDNRAGNTIYF.

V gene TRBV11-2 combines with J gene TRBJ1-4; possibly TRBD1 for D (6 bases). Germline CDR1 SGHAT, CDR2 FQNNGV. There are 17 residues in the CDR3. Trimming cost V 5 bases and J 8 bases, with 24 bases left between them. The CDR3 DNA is TGTGCCAGCAGCGCGTGGGGGGGGCCAGGGGCGAACGAAAAACTGTTTTTT. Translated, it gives CASSAWGGPGANEKLFF.

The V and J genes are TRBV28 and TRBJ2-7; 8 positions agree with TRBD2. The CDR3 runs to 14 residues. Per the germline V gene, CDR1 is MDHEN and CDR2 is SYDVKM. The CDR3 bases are TGTGGGTCATCGTTGGGGCGGCGGGAGGACGAGCAGTACTTC. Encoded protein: CGSSLGRREDEQYF.

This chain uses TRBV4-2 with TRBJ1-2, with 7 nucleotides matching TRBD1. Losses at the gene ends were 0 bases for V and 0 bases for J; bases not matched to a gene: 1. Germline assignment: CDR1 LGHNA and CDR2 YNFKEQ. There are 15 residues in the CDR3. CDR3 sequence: CASSQEDRSNYGYTF. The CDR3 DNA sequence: TGTGCCAGCAGCCAAGAGGACAGGTCTAACTATGGCTACACCTTC.

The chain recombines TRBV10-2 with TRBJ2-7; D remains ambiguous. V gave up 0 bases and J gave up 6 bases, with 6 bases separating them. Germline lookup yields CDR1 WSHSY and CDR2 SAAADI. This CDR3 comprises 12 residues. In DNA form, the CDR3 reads TGCGCCAGCAGTGAGTCGAGCGCCGAGCAGTACTTC. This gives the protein CASSESSAEQYF.

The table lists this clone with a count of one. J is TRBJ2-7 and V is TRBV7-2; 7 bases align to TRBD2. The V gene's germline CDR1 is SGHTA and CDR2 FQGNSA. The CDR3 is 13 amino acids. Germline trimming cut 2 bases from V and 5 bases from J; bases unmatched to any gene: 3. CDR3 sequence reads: CASSLRLAHEQYF. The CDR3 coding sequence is TGTGCCAGCAGCTTACGACTAGCACACGAGCAGTACTTC.

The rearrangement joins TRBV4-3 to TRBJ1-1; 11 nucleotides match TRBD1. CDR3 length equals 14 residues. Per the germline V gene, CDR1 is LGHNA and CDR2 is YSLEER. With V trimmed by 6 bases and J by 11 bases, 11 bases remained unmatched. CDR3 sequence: CASSHRTGGEAAFF. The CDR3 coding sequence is TGCGCCAGCAGTCATCGGACAGGGGGCGAAGCGGCTTTCTTT.